The 8 T cell receptor beta chains below come from one sample, sequenced in a study of response to subunit inactivated influenza vaccine. TCRdb ran MiXCR on the RT-PCR reads and lists one entry per CDR3 protein. The table has over 800,000 distinct CDR3 sequences, approximately 21% seen once; the top ten hold 10%. This material consisted of PBMCs from blood, taken less than 6 days after vaccination. These receptors were obtained from a man aged 50 to 59 who received an inactivated influenza vaccine.

This clonotype was counted a few times. V is TRBV12-3 or TRBV12-4 and J is TRBJ2-3; 9 nucleotides agree with TRBD2. Unmatched junction bases numbered 10, after V lost 11 bases and J lost 4 bases. CDR3 size: 14 residues. DNA for the CDR3: TGTGCCTCTGACGCGGGGGGGCCATCAGATACGCAGTATTTT. This translates into CASDAGGPSDTQYF.

The chain's CDR3 is CASSQDFRAIYNEQFF. In DNA form, the CDR3 reads TGCGCCAGCAGCCAAGATTTCAGGGCCATCTACAATGAGCAGTTCTTC. V gene TRBV4-3 combines with J gene TRBJ2-1; possible D gene TRBD1, 5 bases. V was trimmed by 0 bases and J by 3 bases, leaving 12 bases between them. This CDR3 contains 16 residues. Germline V lookup: CDR1 LGHNA, CDR2 YSLEER.

The chain carries TRBV7-2 and TRBJ2-1, with D tentatively TRBD2 (5 bases). Germline loops: CDR1 SGHTA, CDR2 FQGNSA. Trimming took 4 bases from V and 6 from J, leaving 19 bases between them. The CDR3 covers 16 residues. CDR3 in DNA: TGTGCCAGCAGCTCCCAATATGGACTGGATTTCAATGAGCAGTTCTTC. This codes for CASSSQYGLDFNEQFF.

The chain recombines TRBV4-3 with TRBJ2-7; the match to TRBD1 covers 10 bases. The CDR3 runs 15 residues. Germline V lookup: CDR1 LGHNA, CDR2 YSLEER. The ends lost 0 bases at V and 3 bases at J; junction bases unmatched: 2. The CDR3 region is CASSQEGQGNYEQYF. The CDR3 DNA follows: TGCGCCAGCAGCCAAGAGGGACAGGGGAACTACGAGCAGTACTTC.

There are a few counts of this clonotype. The chain has TRBV7-2 and TRBJ2-7; the D gene is possibly TRBD1 (6 bases). Trimming removed 2 bases from V and 2 bases from J, with 7 bases in between. This CDR3 contains 13 residues. The germline gives CDR1 SGHTA, CDR2 FQGNSA. The CDR3 bases are TGTGCCAGCAGCTTATACAGGGCCTACGAGCAGTACTTC. Translating it yields CASSLYRAYEQYF.

The V call is TRBV6-5, the J call TRBJ1-4; no firm D call. Germline loops: CDR1 MNHEY, CDR2 SVGAGI. This CDR3 spans 13 amino acids. V was clipped by 4 bases and J by 5 bases, with 8 bases between them. The DNA for the CDR3 is TGTGCCAGCAGTTTGTCCAAAAATGAAAAACTGTTTTTT. Amino acids: CASSLSKNEKLFF.

This sequence joins TRBV2 and TRBJ1-5, with D uncertain. Germline lookup yields CDR1 SNHLY and CDR2 FYNNEI. CDR3 length equals 15 residues. The V gene lost 6 bases and the J gene lost 3 bases, with 15 bases spanning the gap. The CDR3 spells CASSADGRYNQPQHF. The DNA of the CDR3 is TGTGCCAGCAGCGCCGACGGACGGTACAATCAGCCCCAGCATTTT.

This clonotype occurred many times. This chain uses TRBV7-3 with TRBJ2-1; 8 bases match TRBD1. The CDR3 runs to 14 residues. J lost 5 bases, V lost 5 bases, and 5 bases had no gene match. From germline, CDR1 is SGHTA and CDR2 FQGTGA. The DNA for the CDR3 is TGTGCCAGCAGCCGGACAGGGCTGAACAATGAGCAGTTCTTC. Translating it yields CASSRTGLNNEQFF.